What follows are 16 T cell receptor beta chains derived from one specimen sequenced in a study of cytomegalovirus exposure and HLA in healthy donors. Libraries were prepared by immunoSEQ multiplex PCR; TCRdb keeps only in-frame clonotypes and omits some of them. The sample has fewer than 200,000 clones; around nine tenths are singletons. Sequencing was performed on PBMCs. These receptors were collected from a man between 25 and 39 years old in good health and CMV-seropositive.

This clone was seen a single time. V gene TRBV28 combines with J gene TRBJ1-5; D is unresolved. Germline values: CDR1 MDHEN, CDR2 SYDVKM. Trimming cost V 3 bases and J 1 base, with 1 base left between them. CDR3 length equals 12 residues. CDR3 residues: CASSFSNQPQHF. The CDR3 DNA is TGTGCCAGCAGTTTCAGCAATCAGCCCCAGCATTTT.

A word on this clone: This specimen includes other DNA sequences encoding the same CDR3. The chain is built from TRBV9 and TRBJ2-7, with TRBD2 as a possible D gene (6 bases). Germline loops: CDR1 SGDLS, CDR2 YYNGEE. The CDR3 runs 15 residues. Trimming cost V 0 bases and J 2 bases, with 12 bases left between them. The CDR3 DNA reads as TGTGCCAGCAGCGTAGCCGGGACTGCAGCCTACGAGCAGTACTTC. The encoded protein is CASSVAGTAAYEQYF.

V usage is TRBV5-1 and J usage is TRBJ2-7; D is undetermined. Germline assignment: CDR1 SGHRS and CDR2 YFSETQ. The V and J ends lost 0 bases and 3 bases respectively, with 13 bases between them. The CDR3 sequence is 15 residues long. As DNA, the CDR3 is TGCGCCAGCAGCTTGGCCGTAGGCGCCGACTACGAGCAGTACTTC. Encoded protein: CASSLAVGADYEQYF.

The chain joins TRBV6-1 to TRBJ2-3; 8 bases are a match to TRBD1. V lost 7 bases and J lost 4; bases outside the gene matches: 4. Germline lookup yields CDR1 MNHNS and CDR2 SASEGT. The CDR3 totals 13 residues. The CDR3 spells CASNPTGADTQYF. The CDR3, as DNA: TGTGCCAGCAATCCGACAGGGGCAGATACGCAGTATTTT.

The CDR3 DNA reads TGTGCCAGCAGCCAAACAAGTTCCAATGAGCAGTTCTTC. Amino acid sequence: CASSQTSSNEQFF. The chain combines TRBV11-2 with TRBJ2-1; D is ambiguous. In germline, CDR1 is SGHAT, CDR2 FQNNGV. The CDR3 spans 13 residues. V was cut by 5 bases and J by 6 bases, with 11 bases left in between.

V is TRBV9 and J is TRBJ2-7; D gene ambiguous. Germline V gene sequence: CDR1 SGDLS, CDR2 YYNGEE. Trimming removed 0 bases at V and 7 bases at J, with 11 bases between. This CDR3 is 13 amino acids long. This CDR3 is CASSVGSMGEQYF. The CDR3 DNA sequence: TGTGCCAGCAGCGTAGGGTCCATGGGGGAGCAGTACTTC.

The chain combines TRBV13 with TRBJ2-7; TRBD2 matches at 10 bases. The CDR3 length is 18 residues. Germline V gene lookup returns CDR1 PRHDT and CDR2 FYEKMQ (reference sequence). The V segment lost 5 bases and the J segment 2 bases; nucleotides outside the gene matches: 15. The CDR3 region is CASSPLGASGSTTYEQYF. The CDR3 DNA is TGTGCCAGCAGCCCCCTGGGGGCTAGCGGGAGCACAACCTACGAGCAGTACTTC.

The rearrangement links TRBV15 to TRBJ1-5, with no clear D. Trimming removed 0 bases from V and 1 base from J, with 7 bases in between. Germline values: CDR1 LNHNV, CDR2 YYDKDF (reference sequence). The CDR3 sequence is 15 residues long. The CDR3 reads CATSRDLGSNQPQHF. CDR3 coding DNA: TGTGCCACCAGCAGAGATCTAGGCAGCAATCAGCCCCAGCATTTT.

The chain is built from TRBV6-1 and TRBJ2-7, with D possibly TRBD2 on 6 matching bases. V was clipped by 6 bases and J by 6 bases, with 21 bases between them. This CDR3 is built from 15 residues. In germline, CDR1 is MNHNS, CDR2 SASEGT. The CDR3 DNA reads TGTGCCAGCAGACCGGGTAGCGGAAGCCGATTCGAGCAGTACTTC. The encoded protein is CASRPGSGSRFEQYF.

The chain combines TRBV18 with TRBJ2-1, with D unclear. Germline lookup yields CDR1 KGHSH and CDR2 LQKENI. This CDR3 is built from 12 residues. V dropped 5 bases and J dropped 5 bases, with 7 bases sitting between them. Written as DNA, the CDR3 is TGTGCCAGCTCATTGGGTGACAATGAGCAGTTCTTC. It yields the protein CASSLGDNEQFF.

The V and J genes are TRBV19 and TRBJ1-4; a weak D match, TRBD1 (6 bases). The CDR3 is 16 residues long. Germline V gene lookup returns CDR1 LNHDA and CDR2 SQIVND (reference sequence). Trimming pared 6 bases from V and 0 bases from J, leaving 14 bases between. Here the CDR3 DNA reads TGTGCCAGTAGCAACTACAGGGCCGCAACTAATGAAAAACTGTTTTTT. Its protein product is CASSNYRAATNEKLFF.

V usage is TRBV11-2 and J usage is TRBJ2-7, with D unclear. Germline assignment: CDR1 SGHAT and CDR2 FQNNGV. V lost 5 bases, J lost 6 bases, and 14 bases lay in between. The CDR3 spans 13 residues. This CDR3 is CASSPPFLFEQYF. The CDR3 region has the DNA TGTGCCAGCAGCCCCCCCTTTCTTTTCGAGCAGTACTTC.

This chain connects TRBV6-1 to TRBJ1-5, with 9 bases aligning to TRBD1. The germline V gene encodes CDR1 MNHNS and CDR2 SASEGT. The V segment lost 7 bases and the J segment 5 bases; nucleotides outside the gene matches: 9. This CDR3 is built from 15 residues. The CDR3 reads CASTVTGGFYQPQHF. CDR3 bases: TGTGCCAGCACCGTGACAGGGGGATTTTATCAGCCCCAGCATTTT.

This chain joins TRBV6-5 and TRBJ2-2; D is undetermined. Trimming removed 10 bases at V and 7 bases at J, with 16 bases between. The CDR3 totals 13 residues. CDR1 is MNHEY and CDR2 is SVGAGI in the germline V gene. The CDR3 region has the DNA TGTGCCACCAAGAGAAGTGGTGGCGGGGAGCTGTTTTTT. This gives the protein CATKRSGGGELFF.

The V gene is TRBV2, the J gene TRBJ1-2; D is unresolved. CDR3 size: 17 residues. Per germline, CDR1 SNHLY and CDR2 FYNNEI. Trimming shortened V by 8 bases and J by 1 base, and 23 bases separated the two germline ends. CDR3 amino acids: CASLASTAALYNYGYTF. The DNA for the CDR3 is TGTGCCAGCCTGGCGTCGACCGCCGCCTTATATAACTATGGCTACACCTTC.

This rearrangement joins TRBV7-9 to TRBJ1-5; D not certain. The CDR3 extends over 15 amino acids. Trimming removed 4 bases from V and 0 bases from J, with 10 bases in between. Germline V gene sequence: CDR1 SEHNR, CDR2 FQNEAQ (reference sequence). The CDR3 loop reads CASSCRGDSNQPQHF. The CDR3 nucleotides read TGTGCCAGCAGCTGCAGAGGAGATAGCAATCAGCCCCAGCATTTT. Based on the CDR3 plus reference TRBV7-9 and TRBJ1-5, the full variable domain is DTGVSQNPRHKITKRGQNVTFRCDPISEHNRLYWYRQTLGQGPEFLTYFQNEAQLEKSRLLSDRFSAERPKGSFSTLEIQRTEQGDSAMYLCASSCRGDSNQPQHFGDGTRLSIL.